This TCR beta chain was recovered during a study of blood T cell repertoires in COVID-19. From germline, CDR1 is KGHSH and CDR2 LQKENI. The V and J ends lost 8 bases and 6 bases respectively, with 18 bases between them. This CDR3 comprises 14 residues. The protocol was immunoSEQ multiplex PCR, while the TCRdb copy is restricted to in-frame clones and leaves out a portion. The table shows 200,000 to 250,000 clones, with 81% occurring only once. The specimen sequenced was peripheral blood. This chain connects TRBV18 to TRBJ2-3, with D possibly being TRBD2 (6 bases). The sequence derives from a woman over 75 with COVID-19, enrolled during active disease. The CDR3 DNA reads as TGTGCCAGCACCGGGACTGCCTCCGGGGATACGCAGTATTTT. Amino acids: CASTGTASGDTQYF. Together with reference TRBV18 and TRBJ2-3, the CDR3 gives the full variable domain: NAGVMQNPRHLVRRRGQEARLRCSPMKGHSHVYWYRQLPEEGLKFMVYLQKENIIDESGMPKERFSAEFPKEGPSILRIQQVVRGDSAAYFCASTGTASGDTQYFGPGTRLTVL.